This T cell receptor beta chain was sequenced in a study of PD-L1 blockade in urothelial cancer. Study-level findings and limits: Better survival was predicted by below-median pretreatment blood TCR clonality.

With 4 bases removed from V and 4 bases from J, the gap between germline ends came to 13 bases. CDR1 and CDR2 (germline): LNHDA, SQIVND (reference sequence). The CDR3 has 14 residues. TCRdb's copy holds only in-frame clones and misses some; the assay was immunoSEQ multiplex PCR. The profile shows 85,000 to 90,000 clones, roughly 90% of them singletons. This clone was observed a single time. Its antigen is still unknown. V usage is TRBV19 and J usage is TRBJ1-1, with a weak D call TRBD1 (5 bases). The receptor comes from a man aged 55 to 70 with urothelial cancer. This sample comprised PBMCs, obtained around atezolizumab (anti-PD-L1) treatment. The CDR3 DNA follows: TGTGCCAGTAGTACGACGGGGGGTGCCACTGAAGCTTTCTTT. Its protein is CASSTTGGATEAFF.